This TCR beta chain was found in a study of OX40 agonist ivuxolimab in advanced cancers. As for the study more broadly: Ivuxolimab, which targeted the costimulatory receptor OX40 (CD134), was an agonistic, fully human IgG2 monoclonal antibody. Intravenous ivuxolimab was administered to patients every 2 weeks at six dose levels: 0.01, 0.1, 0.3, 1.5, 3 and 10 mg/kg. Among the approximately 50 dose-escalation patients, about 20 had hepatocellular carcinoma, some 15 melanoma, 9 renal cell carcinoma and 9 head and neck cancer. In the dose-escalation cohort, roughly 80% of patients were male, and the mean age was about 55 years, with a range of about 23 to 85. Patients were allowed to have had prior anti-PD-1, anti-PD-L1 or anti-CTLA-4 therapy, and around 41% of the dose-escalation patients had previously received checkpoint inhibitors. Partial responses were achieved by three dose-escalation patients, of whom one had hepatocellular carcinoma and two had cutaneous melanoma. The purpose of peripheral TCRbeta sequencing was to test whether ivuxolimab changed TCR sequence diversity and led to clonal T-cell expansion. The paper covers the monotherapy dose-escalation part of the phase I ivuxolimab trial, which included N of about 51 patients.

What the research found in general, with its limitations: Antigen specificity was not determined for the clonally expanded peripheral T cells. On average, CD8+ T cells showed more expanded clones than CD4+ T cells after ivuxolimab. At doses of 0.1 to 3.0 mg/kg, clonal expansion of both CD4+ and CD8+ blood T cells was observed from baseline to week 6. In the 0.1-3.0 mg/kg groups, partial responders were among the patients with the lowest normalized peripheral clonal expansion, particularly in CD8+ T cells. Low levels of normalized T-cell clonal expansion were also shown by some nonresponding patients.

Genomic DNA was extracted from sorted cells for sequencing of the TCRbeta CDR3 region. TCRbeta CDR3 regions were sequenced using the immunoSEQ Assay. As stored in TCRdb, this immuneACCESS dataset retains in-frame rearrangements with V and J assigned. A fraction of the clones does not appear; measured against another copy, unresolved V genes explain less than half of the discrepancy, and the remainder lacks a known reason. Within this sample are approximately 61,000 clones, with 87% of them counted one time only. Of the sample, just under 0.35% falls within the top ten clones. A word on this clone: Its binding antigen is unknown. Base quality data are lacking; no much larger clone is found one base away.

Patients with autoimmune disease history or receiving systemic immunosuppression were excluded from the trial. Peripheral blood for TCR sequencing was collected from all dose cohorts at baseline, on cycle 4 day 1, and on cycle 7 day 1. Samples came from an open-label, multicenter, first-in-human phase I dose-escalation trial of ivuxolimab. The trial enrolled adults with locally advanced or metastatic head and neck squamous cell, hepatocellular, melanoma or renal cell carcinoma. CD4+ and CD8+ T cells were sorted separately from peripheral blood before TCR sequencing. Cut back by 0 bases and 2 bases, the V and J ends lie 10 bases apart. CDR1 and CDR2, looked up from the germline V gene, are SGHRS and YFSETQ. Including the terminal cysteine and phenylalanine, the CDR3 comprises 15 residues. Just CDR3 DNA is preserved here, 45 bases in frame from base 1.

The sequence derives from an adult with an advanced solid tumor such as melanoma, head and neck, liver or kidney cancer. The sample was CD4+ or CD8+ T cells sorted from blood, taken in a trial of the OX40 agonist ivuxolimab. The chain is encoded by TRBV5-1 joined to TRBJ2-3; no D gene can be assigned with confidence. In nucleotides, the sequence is TGCGCCAGCAGCTTGGGGCCTACTCCCACAGATACGCAGTATTTT. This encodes CASSLGPTPTDTQYF.